In its sample, the clone carrying this TCR beta chain was seen once. This record belongs to a study of blood T cell repertoires in COVID-19. Assay: immunoSEQ multiplex PCR; the TCRdb copy retains only in-frame clones and omits some. The table has around 310,000 clones, over 75% seen once. The trim removed 5 bases at V and 0 bases at J, leaving 2 bases unmatched. The CDR3 is 14 residues long. Germline CDR1 is SEHNR and CDR2 is FQNEAQ (reference sequence). The sequencing input was PBMCs or T cells enriched from blood (not recorded which). This rearrangement joins TRBV7-9 to TRBJ2-3, with 7 bases aligning to TRBD1. The receptor was derived from a woman in her thirties or forties who had recovered from COVID-19. CDR3 amino acids: CASSLQGSTDTQYF. CDR3 nucleotides: TGTGCCAGCAGCCTACAGGGGAGCACAGATACGCAGTATTTT. Combining the CDR3 with reference TRBV7-9 and TRBJ2-3 gives the whole variable domain DTGVSQNPRHKITKRGQNVTFRCDPISEHNRLYWYRQTLGQGPEFLTYFQNEAQLEKSRLLSDRFSAERPKGSFSTLEIQRTEQGDSAMYLCASSLQGSTDTQYFGPGTRLTVL.